A selection of T cell receptor beta chains follows, all from one sample in a study of graft-versus-host responses after intestinal transplantation. TCRdb keeps only in-frame clones here, not all; method: immunoSEQ multiplex PCR. The table shows 80,000 or so clones, with 92% occurring only once. Sequenced material: PBMCs, taken 98 days after intestinal transplantation. These receptors were collected from a human patient who received an intestinal transplant, so some T cells may come from the graft donor. Both conserved end residues are part of each CDR3. A D gene is named only where the DNA matches it firmly. Where a row states a size, it is once, few, many or the class of an expanded clone; other rows omit it.

>-|TRBJ2-6|TRBV4-1|-
TGCGCCAGCAGCCCCTTCTACTGGAGGTCTGGGGCCAACGTCCTGACTTTC
CASSPFYWRSGANVLTF
>-|TRBJ1-5|TRBV30|-
TGTGCCTGGAGTGAGGGGGGGGGATCCAATCAGCCCCAGCATTTT
CAWSEGGGSNQPQHF
>-|TRBJ2-5|TRBV7-2|-
TGTGCCAGCAGCTTAGTCCCCGGAAAAGAGACCCAGTACTTC
CASSLVPGKETQYF
>-|TRBJ2-3|TRBV10-1|TRBD2
TGCGCCAGCAGTGACGGGGGGGGGCAGTCAGATACGCAGTATTTT
CASSDGGGQSDTQYF
>-|TRBJ1-4|TRBV27|TRBD1
TGTGCCAGCAGTTTTTCAGGGGGAACTAATGAAAAACTGTTTTTT
CASSFSGGTNEKLFF
>-|TRBJ1-2|TRBV7-9|-
TGTGCCAGCAGCTTGATGACCGCCTATGGCTACACCTTC
CASSLMTAYGYTF
>-|TRBJ2-5|TRBV5-4|-
TGTGCCAGCAGCTCCGAGGCCCCGAAGGAGACCCAGTACTTC
CASSSEAPKETQYF
>once|TRBJ1-5|TRBV6-1|-
TGTGCCAGCAGTTCCGAGAATCAGCCCCAGCATTTT
CASSSENQPQHF
>-|TRBJ2-1|TRBV29-1|-
TGCAGCGTTGATACGGCGGGATCTTACAATGGGCAGTTCTTC
CSVDTAGSYNGQFF
>-|TRBJ1-4|TRBV2|TRBD1
TGTGCCAGCAACTGGGACAGGAATGAAAAACTGTTTTTT
CASNWDRNEKLFF
>-|TRBJ2-3|TRBV18|-
TGTGCCAGCTCACCCGGACAATCGGGCACAGATACGCAGTATTTT
CASSPGQSGTDTQYF
>-|TRBJ2-7|TRBV6-1|-
TGTGCCAGCAGCCGCACTAGTACCTACGAGCAGTACTTC
CASSRTSTYEQYF
>-|TRBJ2-7|TRBV6-1|-
TGTGCCAGCAGTCCGGGCCTACTCTACGAGCAGTACTTC
CASSPGLLYEQYF
>-|TRBJ2-7|TRBV11-2|TRBD2
TGTGCCAGCAGCCTCCCTATAGCGGGCAACTCCTACGAGCAGTACTTC
CASSLPIAGNSYEQYF
>once|TRBJ2-1|TRBV5-6|TRBD2
TGTGCCAGCAGCGCCCGACTAGCGGGGGGGCTGGGCAATGAGCAGTTCTTC
CASSARLAGGLGNEQFF
>-|TRBJ2-5|TRBV20-1|-
TGCAGTGCCCTCATATCAGAGACCCAGTACTTC
CSALISETQYF
>-|TRBJ2-3|TRBV5-1|-
TGCGCCAGCAGCCAGAGCGGGTATAGCACAGATACGCAGTATTTT
CASSQSGYSTDTQYF
>-|TRBJ1-1|TRBV6-4|-
TGTGCCAGCAGTCATCCGAACACTGAAGCTTTCTTT
CASSHPNTEAFF
>-|TRBJ2-3|TRBV11-2|-
TGTGCCAGCAGCCAGACGGATACGCAGTATTTT
CASSQTDTQYF
>once|TRBJ1-2|TRBV13|-
TGTGCCAGCAGCTCCCGACAGGAATCTGGCTACACCTTC
CASSSRQESGYTF
>-|TRBJ2-1|TRBV9|TRBD2
TGTGCCAGCAGCGGTAGCGGGGGGGGTCACAATGAGCAGTTCTTC
CASSGSGGGHNEQFF
>-|TRBJ1-3|TRBV11-2|TRBD1
TGTGCCAGCACGCCTCGACAGGGTTTAATAGGAAACACCATATATTTT
CASTPRQGLIGNTIYF
>once|TRBJ2-3|TRBV4-1|-
TGCGCCAGCAGCCAAGTTACGGGGCCGGCGCAGTATTTT
CASSQVTGPAQYF
>-|TRBJ2-5|TRBV20-1|-
TGCAGTGCTAGCGTCCAGGAGACCCAGTACTTC
CSASVQETQYF
>once|TRBJ2-7|TRBV6-1|TRBD1
TGTGCCAGCAGTGAAGTAGGGACAGGGGTCGTCTACGAGCAGTACTTC
CASSEVGTGVVYEQYF
>once|TRBJ1-4|TRBV12-5|-
TGTGCTAGTGGTTTGGGGGCGTCCTTAACAGAAAAACTGTTTTTT
CASGLGASLTEKLFF
>-|TRBJ2-3|TRBV7-7|-
TGTGCTAGCAGCTTAACTGGGGGCACAGATACGCAGTATTTT
CASSLTGGTDTQYF
>-|TRBJ1-3|TRBV2|-
TGTGCCAGCACCAGAGCTGGTGGAGGAATCTCTGGAAACACCATATATTTT
CASTRAGGGISGNTIYF
>once|TRBJ1-5|TRBV4-1|-
TGCGCCAGCAGCCCCTTAACGGGGAGGGTAAATCAGCCCCAGCATTTT
CASSPLTGRVNQPQHF
>-|TRBJ1-5|TRBV27|-
TGTGCCAGCAGTTGGGACCCCTATCAGCCCCAGCATTTT
CASSWDPYQPQHF
>-|TRBJ1-3|TRBV5-1|TRBD1
TGCGCCAGCAGCTCGGGACAGAGAGGAAACACCATATATTTT
CASSSGQRGNTIYF
>once|TRBJ1-4|TRBV5-1|-
TGCGCCACCGCCGCCGCAACTAATGAAAAACTGTTTTTT
CATAAATNEKLFF
>-|TRBJ2-7|TRBV30|TRBD1
TGTGCCTGGTCCCGGACAGGCTACGCGGACGAGCAGTACTTC
CAWSRTGYADEQYF
>-|TRBJ1-2|TRBV2|-
TGTGCCAGCAGCTTTGGAGGCGGGTATGGAGGCTACACCTTC
CASSFGGGYGGYTF
>-|TRBJ2-5|TRBV27|TRBD2
TGTGCCAGCAGTTGGTCAGCGGGAGGGCCCGAGACCCAGTACTTC
CASSWSAGGPETQYF
>-|TRBJ2-7|TRBV5-6|-
TGTGCCAGCAGCGCCTCCTACGAGCAGTACTTC
CASSASYEQYF
>-|TRBJ2-2|TRBV21-1|-
TGTGCCAGCAGGAGGACGCTGGCCGGGGAGCTGTTTTTT
CASRRTLAGELFF
>few|TRBJ1-1|TRBV6-5|-
TGTGCCAGCAGTTACTCCCAAGGGCTTGAAGCTTTCTTT
CASSYSQGLEAFF
>-|TRBJ1-1|TRBV6-5|TRBD1
TGTGCCAGCAGCCCGGGACAGGGATCGGAAGCTTTCTTT
CASSPGQGSEAFF
>-|TRBJ1-6|TRBV12-5|-
TGTGCTAGTGGTTTGGCACTTCAACTTGAGAGTTCGGAAAGCTATAATTCACCCCTCCACTTT
CASGLALQLESSESYNSPLHF
>-|TRBJ1-4|TRBV6-5|-
TGTGCCAGCAGTCCAGGGTTCGCTAATGAAAAACTGTTTTTT
CASSPGFANEKLFF
>-|TRBJ1-4|TRBV18|-
TGTGCCAGCTCACCGTGGCAGGATACAACTAATGAAAAACTGTTTTTT
CASSPWQDTTNEKLFF
>-|TRBJ2-5|TRBV5-1|-
TGCGCCAGCAGCTTGGTCGACAGCCAAGAGACCCAGTACTTC
CASSLVDSQETQYF
>-|TRBJ1-1|TRBV7-4|TRBD1
TGTGCCAGCAGCCCTCATAGGACAGGATATAGTAACACTGAAGCTTTCTTT
CASSPHRTGYSNTEAFF
>-|TRBJ1-6|TRBV4-2|-
TGTGCCAGCAGCCAGTCCCCGGGGCAAAGCTCCTATAATTCACCCCTCCACTTT
CASSQSPGQSSYNSPLHF
>-|TRBJ2-3|TRBV9|-
TGTGCCAGCAGCCCGCTAGGGACAGCGGGGAGAGCAGATACGCAGTATTTT
CASSPLGTAGRADTQYF
>-|TRBJ1-2|TRBV7-3|-
TGTGCCAGCAGCTTAAGGATCGGGGAAAGAAACTATGGCTACACCTTC
CASSLRIGERNYGYTF
>-|TRBJ2-2|TRBV7-9|-
TGTGCCAGCAGCTTAGGGGGATCGAACACCGGGGAGCTGTTTTTT
CASSLGGSNTGELFF
>-|TRBJ2-7|TRBV10-2|TRBD1
TGCGCCAGCATGTTACCCGGGACAGGCGTGTACGAGCAGTACTTC
CASMLPGTGVYEQYF
>-|TRBJ2-2|TRBV6-5|-
TGTGCCAGCAGTGGACAGCTTACCGGGGAGCTGTTTTTT
CASSGQLTGELFF
>-|TRBJ1-2|TRBV7-3|-
TGTGCCAGCAGCTTAGGTCCAGGGGACGGTGGCTACACCTTC
CASSLGPGDGGYTF
>-|TRBJ1-2|TRBV5-4|-
TGTGCCAGCAGCTTGATCAGGGATGCGGCGAATGGCTACACCTTC
CASSLIRDAANGYTF
>-|TRBJ1-4|TRBV5-4|-
TGTGCCAGCAGCTTCCCGGACGGGGGAAATGAAAAACTGTTTTTT
CASSFPDGGNEKLFF
>-|TRBJ2-1|TRBV5-5|-
TGTGCCAGCAGCGACGGGACTGGCAATGAGCAGTTCTTC
CASSDGTGNEQFF
>-|TRBJ2-1|TRBV6-1|-
TGTGCCAGCACTGACAAATACAATGAGCAGTTCTTC
CASTDKYNEQFF